Listed here are 14 T cell receptor beta chains from one sample, sequenced in a study of cytomegalovirus exposure and HLA in healthy donors. Amplification used 60 Vbeta primers and 13 Jbeta primers. The data were produced by immunoSEQ multiplex PCR, yet TCRdb's version contains in-frame clones alone and is incomplete. The profile covers around 130,000 clones, with over 70% appearing a single time and roughly 3.1% taken by the ten largest. The specimen sequenced was PBMCs. The receptors were gathered from a man aged 25-40 years in good health and CMV-seronegative.

The chain recombines TRBV5-1 with TRBJ1-1; 8 bases are a match to TRBD1. The germline gives CDR1 SGHRS, CDR2 YFSETQ. V lost 2 bases and J lost 5; bases outside the gene matches: 8. The CDR3 is 15 amino acids. The CDR3: CASSLKDRGRTEAFF. CDR3 in DNA: TGCGCCAGCAGCTTAAAAGACAGGGGTCGGACTGAAGCTTTCTTT.

The DNA of the CDR3 is TGTGCCAGCAGCCCCTTCGGGACTAGCGGGATCACGGATGGGGATGAGCAGTTCTTC. Translating it yields CASSPFGTSGITDGDEQFF. The rearrangement links TRBV9 to TRBJ2-1; 13 positions agree with TRBD2. Germline trimming cut 4 bases from V and 8 bases from J; bases unmatched to any gene: 18. The CDR3 extends over 19 amino acids. Per the germline V gene, CDR1 is SGDLS and CDR2 is YYNGEE.

V and J are TRBV7-3 and TRBJ2-6; D unresolved. The CDR3 has 15 residues. Trimming left V 0 bases short and J 1 base short, with 4 bases between. The germline CDR1 and CDR2 sequences are SGHTA and FQGTGA. The CDR3 nucleotides read TGTGCCAGCAGCTTAACCCTTTCTGGGGCCAACGTCCTGACTTTC. It encodes CASSLTLSGANVLTF.

The chain couples TRBV14 to TRBJ2-7; 7 nucleotides agree with TRBD2. The CDR3 totals 16 residues. CDR1 is SGHDN, CDR2 FVKESK, per germline. Trimming at V came to 1 base and at J to 4 bases, leaving 10 bases not matched to a gene. The CDR3 here is CASSQVGGSGPYEQYF. CDR3 nucleotide sequence: TGTGCCAGCAGCCAAGTGGGAGGGAGTGGACCTTACGAGCAGTACTTC.

The chain has TRBV7-8 and TRBJ2-1, with TRBD2 matching over 10 bases. Germline CDR1 is SGHVS and CDR2 is FQNEAQ. The CDR3 extends over 15 amino acids. Trimming removed 0 bases from V and 14 bases from J; junction bases left unmatched: 10. The CDR3 DNA follows: TGTGCCAGCAGCTTAGCGGGCGGCCTAGCGGGGGCAAAGTTCTTC. Amino acid sequence: CASSLAGGLAGAKFF.

The gene calls are TRBV5-4 and TRBJ2-6; the match to TRBD1 covers 10 bases. V shed 2 bases and J 0 bases; nucleotides not matched to a gene: 8. There are 19 residues in the CDR3. The V gene's germline CDR1 is SGHNT and CDR2 YYREEE (reference sequence). The CDR3 reads CASSFTGTGDSSGANVLTF. The CDR3 DNA is TGTGCCAGCAGCTTTACCGGGACAGGGGATAGCTCTGGGGCCAACGTCCTGACTTTC. Based on the CDR3 plus reference TRBV5-4 and TRBJ2-6, the full variable domain is ETGVTQSPTHLIKTRGQQVTLRCSSQSGHNTVSWYQQALGQGPQFIFQYYREEENGRGNFPPRFSGLQFPNYSSELNVNALELDDSALYLCASSFTGTGDSSGANVLTFGAGSRLTVL.

The V call is TRBV9, the J call TRBJ2-5; possibly TRBD2 for D (6 bases). The germline V gene has CDR1 SGDLS and CDR2 YYNGEE. V lost 4 bases, J lost 9 bases, and 19 bases lay in between. This CDR3 contains 14 residues. The CDR3 region has the DNA TGTGCCAGCAGCTTCGAGGGAAGGGGAGGCGCCCAGTACTTC. Its protein is CASSFEGRGGAQYF.

The chain employs TRBV5-8 and TRBJ1-6; D might be TRBD1 (6 bases). The CDR3 totals 13 residues. Trimming removed 2 bases from V and 9 bases from J, with 9 bases in between. Germline V lookup: CDR1 SGHTS, CDR2 YDEGEE. CDR3: CASSLLRGSPLHF. The DNA of the CDR3 is TGTGCCAGCAGCTTACTCAGGGGTTCACCCCTCCACTTT. Full variable domain (rest looked up from reference TRBV5-8 and TRBJ1-6): EAGVTQSPTHLIKTRGQQATLRCSPISGHTSVYWYQQALGLGLQFLLWYDEGEERNRGNFPPRFSGRQFPNYSSELNVNALELEDSALYLCASSLLRGSPLHFGNGTRLTVT.

J is TRBJ2-2 and V is TRBV5-4, with TRBD2 identical over 8 bases. CDR3 length: 15 amino acids. Germline-derived CDR1 and CDR2 are SGHNT and YYREEE (reference sequence). J was trimmed by 4 bases and V by 2 bases; bases with no gene match: 4. CDR3 bases: TGTGCCAGCAGCTTTAGCGGGACCTTCACCGGGGAGCTGTTTTTT. This gives the protein CASSFSGTFTGELFF.

This clone occurred a few times. The rearrangement links TRBV19 to TRBJ1-1, with D hard to call. V dropped 5 bases and J dropped 1 base, with 17 bases sitting between them. This CDR3 is 16 amino acids long. Germline V gives CDR1 LNHDA, CDR2 SQIVND (reference sequence). The CDR3 is CASSPRRGAENTEAFF. CDR3 bases: TGTGCCAGTAGTCCCCGTCGGGGAGCCGAGAACACTGAAGCTTTCTTT.

In DNA, the CDR3 is TGTGCCAGCAGCCGACGGGATTCGTCTTTGGGCCAAGAGACCCAGTACTTC. Encoded protein: CASSRRDSSLGQETQYF. The chain employs TRBV14 and TRBJ2-5; TRBD2 is a possible D gene (5 bases). The CDR3 is made up of 17 amino acids. V was clipped by 4 bases and J by 1 base, with 19 bases between them. Germline CDR1 SGHDN, CDR2 FVKESK.

The chain employs TRBV28 and TRBJ1-1; D gene unclear. The CDR3 covers 13 residues. Germline V lookup: CDR1 MDHEN, CDR2 SYDVKM. The ends were cut back, 3 bases at V and 1 base at J, with 6 bases in the middle. CDR3 amino acids: CASSLSRNTEAFF. As DNA, the CDR3 is TGTGCCAGCAGTTTGTCGAGGAACACTGAAGCTTTCTTT.

The J gene is TRBJ2-7, the V gene TRBV7-9, with a tentative D call TRBD2 (6 bases). The CDR3 has 17 amino acids. Trimming shortened V by 0 bases and J by 4 bases, and 19 bases separated the two germline ends. Germline V gene data show CDR1 as SEHNR and CDR2 as FQNEAQ (reference sequence). The CDR3, as DNA: TGTGCCAGCAGCTTAGCCCACCCCAATAGCGGCGCTTACGAGCAGTACTTC. Amino acids: CASSLAHPNSGAYEQYF. Based on the CDR3 plus reference TRBV7-9 and TRBJ2-7, the full variable domain is DTGVSQNPRHKITKRGQNVTFRCDPISEHNRLYWYRQTLGQGPEFLTYFQNEAQLEKSRLLSDRFSAERPKGSFSTLEIQRTEQGDSAMYLCASSLAHPNSGAYEQYFGPGTRLTVT.

V and J are TRBV7-9 and TRBJ1-2; TRBD1 aligns across 8 bases. The V gene end was trimmed by 4 bases and the J gene end by 2 bases; junction bases not matched to a gene: 3. Germline loops: CDR1 SEHNR, CDR2 FQNEAQ (reference sequence). This CDR3 has 14 amino acids. CDR3 residues: CASSSRQGNYGYTF. CDR3 bases: TGTGCCAGCAGCTCCCGACAGGGGAACTATGGCTACACCTTC.